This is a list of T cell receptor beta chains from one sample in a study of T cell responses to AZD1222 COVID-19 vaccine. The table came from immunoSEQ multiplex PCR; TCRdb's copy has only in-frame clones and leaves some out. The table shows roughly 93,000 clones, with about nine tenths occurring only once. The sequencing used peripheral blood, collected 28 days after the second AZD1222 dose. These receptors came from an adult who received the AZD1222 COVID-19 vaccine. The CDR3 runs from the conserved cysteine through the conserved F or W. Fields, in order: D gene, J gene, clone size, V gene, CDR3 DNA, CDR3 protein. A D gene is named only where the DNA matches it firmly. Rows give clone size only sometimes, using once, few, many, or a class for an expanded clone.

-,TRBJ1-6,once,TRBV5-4,TGTGCCAGCAGCTCCCTGCAGGGGCGAGGTGATTCACCCCTCCACTTT,CASSSLQGRGDSPLHF
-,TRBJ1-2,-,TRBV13,TGTGCCAGCAGCTTAGGCCGGGGTGGCTACACCTTC,CASSLGRGGYTF
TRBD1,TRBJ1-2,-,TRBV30,TGTGCCTTAGACAGGGCGGGCTATGGCTACACCTTC,CALDRAGYGYTF
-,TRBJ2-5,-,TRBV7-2,TGTGCCAGCAGCTCTCGGCCGGGGATCCGGGGTGAGACCCAGTACTTC,CASSSRPGIRGETQYF
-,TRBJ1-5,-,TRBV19,TGTGCCAGTAAGTCCCAGGTGAATCAGCCCCAGCATTTT,CASKSQVNQPQHF
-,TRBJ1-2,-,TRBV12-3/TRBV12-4,TGTGCCAGCAGGGACCTCGGGGACTATGGCTACACCTTC,CASRDLGDYGYTF
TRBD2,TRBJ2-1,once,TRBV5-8,TGTGCCAGCAGCTTGGGCTCCGGGACTAGGGATAATGAGCAGTTCTTC,CASSLGSGTRDNEQFF
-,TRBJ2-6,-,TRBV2,TGTGCCAGCAGTGAAAATCCCGCAGGGAGAAACGTCCTGACTTTC,CASSENPAGRNVLTF
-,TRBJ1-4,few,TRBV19,TGTGCCACCGGTCGGGGGAATAATGAAAAACTGTTTTTT,CATGRGNNEKLFF
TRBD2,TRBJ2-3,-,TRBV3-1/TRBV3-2,TGTGCCAGCAGCTTCGGACTAGCGGGGGGGCTAGCGCAGTATTTT,CASSFGLAGGLAQYF
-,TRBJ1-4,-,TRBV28,TGTGCCAGCAGTTTACCCCGGGCAACTAATGAAAAACTGTTTTTT,CASSLPRATNEKLFF
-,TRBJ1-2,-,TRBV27,TGTGCCAGTTCTCTTCAGGGTCTCTATGGCTACACCTTC,CASSLQGLYGYTF
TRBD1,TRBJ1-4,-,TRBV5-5,TGTGCCAGCAGCTTACAGGGGGCTGCTAATGAAAAACTGTTTTTT,CASSLQGAANEKLFF
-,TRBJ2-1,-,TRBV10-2,TGCGCCAGCAGTGAGCCTACAGGGAGCTCTTGGAATGAGCAGTTCTTC,CASSEPTGSSWNEQFF
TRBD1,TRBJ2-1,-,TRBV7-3,TGTGCCAGCAGCTTACATAAAGGACAGGGTTCCAATGAGCAGTTCTTC,CASSLHKGQGSNEQFF
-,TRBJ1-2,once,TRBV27,TGTGCCAGCAGCCTTGGGGGGGCGGATGGCTACACCTTC,CASSLGGADGYTF
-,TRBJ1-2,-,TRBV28,TGTGCCAGCAGTTTTCATTCAGGACAGATATTCTCTTCGTCCTTC,CASSFHSGQIFSSSF
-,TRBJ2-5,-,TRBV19,TGTGCCAGTAGTACCCGGGCCCAAGAGACCCAGTACTTC,CASSTRAQETQYF
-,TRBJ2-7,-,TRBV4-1,TGCGCCAGCAGCCAAGCTCGGGCCTACGAGCAGTACTTC,CASSQARAYEQYF
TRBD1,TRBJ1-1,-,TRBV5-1,TGCGCCAGCAGCTTTGACAGGGGAACCACTGAAGCTTTCTTT,CASSFDRGTTEAFF
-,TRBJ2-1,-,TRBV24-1,TGTGCCACCAAACCCTCAGATGTGGTCTTC,CATKPSDVVF
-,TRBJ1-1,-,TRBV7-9,TGTGCCAGCAGCTTGACAGGTAGTGAAGCTTTCTTT,CASSLTGSEAFF
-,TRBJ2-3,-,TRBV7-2,TGTGCCAGCAGCTTAGCTGCTAGCACAGATACGCAGTATTTT,CASSLAASTDTQYF
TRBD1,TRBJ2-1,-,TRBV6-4,TGTGCCAGCAGTGGGGACAGCTCCTACAATGAGCAGTTCTTC,CASSGDSSYNEQFF
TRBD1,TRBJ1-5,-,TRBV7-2,TGTGCCAGCAGCTGGTTACCGGGACAGATAAATCAGCCCCAGCATTTT,CASSWLPGQINQPQHF
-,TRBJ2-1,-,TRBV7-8,TGTGCCAGCAGCCCGCACAATGAGCAGTTCTTC,CASSPHNEQFF
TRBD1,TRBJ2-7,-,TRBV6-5,TGTGCCACCACCCCGGGACAGAAGGCTTACGAGCAGTACTTC,CATTPGQKAYEQYF
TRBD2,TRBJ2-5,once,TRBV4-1,TGCGCCAGCAGCCAAATTGAGCGGGGGGGCCGCGGGGAGACCCAGTACTTC,CASSQIERGGRGETQYF
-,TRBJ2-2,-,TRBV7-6,TGTGCCAGCAGCTTAATAGAAAGTGGTTTTACATCGAACACCGGGGAGCTGTTTTTT,CASSLIESGFTSNTGELFF
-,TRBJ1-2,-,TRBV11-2,TGTGCCAGCAGCTCCCCGAATTGGAACTATGGCTACACCTTC,CASSSPNWNYGYTF
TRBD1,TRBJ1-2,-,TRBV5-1,TGCGCCAGCAGCATAGACAGGGGAACTGGCTACACCTTC,CASSIDRGTGYTF
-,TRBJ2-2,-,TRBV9,TGTGCCAGCAGCGTTGGGGGCACTAACACCGGGGAGCTGTTTTTT,CASSVGGTNTGELFF
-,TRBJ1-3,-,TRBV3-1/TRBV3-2,TGTGCCAGCAGCCAAGGGTCGGGGGGCTCTGGAAACACCATATATTTT,CASSQGSGGSGNTIYF
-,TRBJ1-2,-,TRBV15,TGTGCCACCAGCAGAGATCAGTACGGGTTTGGAGATGGCTACACCTTC,CATSRDQYGFGDGYTF
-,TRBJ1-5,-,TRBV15,TGTGCCACCAGCAGATACGGGGGGCATCAGCCCCAGCATTTT,CATSRYGGHQPQHF
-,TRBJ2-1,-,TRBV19,TGTGCCAGTAGTATAGGTACTTCCTACAATGAGCAGTTCTTC,CASSIGTSYNEQFF
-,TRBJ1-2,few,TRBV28,TGTGCCAGCAGTTTATCCGACAGGACTAACTATGGCTACACCTTC,CASSLSDRTNYGYTF
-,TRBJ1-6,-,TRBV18,TGTGCCAGCTCACCAGGGGTTGGGAGCTCCTATAATTCACCCCTCCACTTT,CASSPGVGSSYNSPLHF